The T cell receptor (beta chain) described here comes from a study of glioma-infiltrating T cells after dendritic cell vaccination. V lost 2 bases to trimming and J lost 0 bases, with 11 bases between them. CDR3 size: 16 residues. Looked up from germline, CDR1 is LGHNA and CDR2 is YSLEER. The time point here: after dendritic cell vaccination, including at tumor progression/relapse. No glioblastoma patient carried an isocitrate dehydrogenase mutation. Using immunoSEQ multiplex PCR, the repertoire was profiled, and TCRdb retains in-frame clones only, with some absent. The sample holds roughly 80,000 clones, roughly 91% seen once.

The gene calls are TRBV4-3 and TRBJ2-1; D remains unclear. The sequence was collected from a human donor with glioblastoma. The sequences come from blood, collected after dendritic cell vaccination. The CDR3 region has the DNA TGCGCCAGCAGCCAAAGCATTGAAAGCTCCTACAATGAGCAGTTCTTC. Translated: CASSQSIESSYNEQFF.